The 18 T cell receptor beta chains reported below all come from one sample, sequenced in a study of T-cell memory formation after mild COVID-19. Each CDR3 protein is one row after TCRdb ran MiXCR on the 5' RACE reads. The sample has approximately 60,000 distinct CDR3 sequences; about a tenth are singletons. Source material: PBMCs or a T cell subset sorted from them (not recorded which). These receptors all come from a man aged 18 to 29 who had mild COVID-19 (a few samples of this study predate the infection). Cell type and time point are not known.

A few counts support this clonotype. This chain connects TRBV9 to TRBJ2-2, with D possibly being TRBD1 or TRBD2 (6 bases each). With 4 bases removed from V and 5 bases from J, the gap between germline ends came to 15 bases. This CDR3 is 15 amino acids long. Germline CDR1 is SGDLS and CDR2 is YYNGEE. CDR3 nucleotides: TGTGCCAGCAGCCGCGGGACACACGTTACCGGGGAGCTGTTTTTT. Translation: CASSRGTHVTGELFF.

The rearrangement links TRBV7-2 to TRBJ2-1; D ambiguous. CDR1 SGHTA and CDR2 FQGNSA come from the germline V gene. The ends were cut back, 2 bases at V and 5 bases at J, with 13 bases in the middle. CDR3 length: 15 amino acids. The CDR3 DNA reads as TGTGCCAGCAGCTTAATCTGGCAGGCGGACAATGAGCAGTTCTTC. Its translation is CASSLIWQADNEQFF.

V is TRBV20-1 and J is TRBJ2-1; 13 bases are shared with TRBD2. J was trimmed by 5 bases and V by 6 bases; bases with no gene match: 7. The CDR3 totals 15 residues. The V gene's germline CDR1 is DFQATT and CDR2 SNEGSKA (reference sequence). The CDR3 region has the DNA TGCAGTGCCCACCCGGGACTAGCGGGGAACAATGAGCAGTTCTTC. Protein sequence: CSAHPGLAGNNEQFF.

V usage is TRBV2 and J usage is TRBJ2-3; D remains unclear. Trimming removed 4 bases from V and 0 bases from J, with 11 bases in between. This CDR3 is 15 amino acids long. The germline gives CDR1 SNHLY, CDR2 FYNNEI. CDR3 nucleotides: TGTGCCAGCAGTGGTGACCTACATAGCACAGATACGCAGTATTTT. Encoded protein: CASSGDLHSTDTQYF.

This clonotype was observed a few times. The chain employs TRBV24-1 and TRBJ2-3, with D perhaps being TRBD1 or TRBD2 (5 bases each). This CDR3 has 15 amino acids. Germline V gives CDR1 KGHDR, CDR2 SFDVKD. The V end was cut by 1 base, the J end by 4 bases, with 11 bases between. In nucleotides, the CDR3 is TGTGCCACCAGTGATTTCTCGGGGCCATCAGATACGCAGTATTTT. It specifies CATSDFSGPSDTQYF.

This clonotype was seen more than once but under ten times. This chain links TRBV5-1 with TRBJ2-3, with D possibly TRBD1 on 6 matching bases. Germline CDR1 is SGHRS and CDR2 is YFSETQ. V was pared by 5 bases and J by 5 bases, with 18 bases between. The CDR3 runs to 15 residues. The CDR3 sequence: CASSRGMAGVDTQYF. The DNA of the CDR3 is TGCGCCAGCAGTAGGGGGATGGCAGGCGTAGATACGCAGTATTTT.

V is TRBV28 and J is TRBJ1-5; D gene ambiguous. Germline loops: CDR1 MDHEN, CDR2 SYDVKM. The CDR3 is made up of 14 amino acids. The ends were cut back, 4 bases at V and 4 bases at J, with 11 bases in the middle. DNA of the CDR3: TGTGCCAGCAGTTCCGGGCAAGGAAATCAGCCCCAGCATTTT. Its protein product is CASSSGQGNQPQHF. The entire variable domain, with the rest obtained from reference TRBV28 and TRBJ1-5, is as follows: DVKVTQSSRYLVKRTGEKVFLECVQDMDHENMFWYRQDPGLGLRLIYFSYDVKMKEKGDIPEGYSVSREKKERFSLILESASTNQTSMYLCASSSGQGNQPQHFGDGTRLSIL.

The rearrangement joins TRBV11-2 to TRBJ2-7, with 7 bases fitting TRBD2. CDR3 length equals 14 residues. CDR1 SGHAT and CDR2 FQNNGV come from the germline V gene. Trimming at V came to 1 base and at J to 6 bases, leaving 6 bases not matched to a gene. The CDR3 DNA sequence: TGTGCCAGCAGCTTAGTCGAGGGGAGGGGCGAGCAGTACTTC. Translation gives CASSLVEGRGEQYF.

Only a few counts were recorded for this clonotype. The V call is TRBV7-8, the J call TRBJ1-2; no definite D call. Germline CDR1 is SGHVS and CDR2 is FQNEAQ. This CDR3 has 13 amino acids. V was trimmed by 1 base and J by 4 bases, leaving 7 bases between them. The CDR3 here is CASSLEPSYGYTF. CDR3 nucleotides: TGTGCCAGCAGCTTAGAGCCAAGCTATGGCTACACCTTC. The whole variable domain, filled in from reference TRBV7-8 and TRBJ1-2, reads GAGVSQSPRYKVAKRGQDVALRCDPISGHVSLFWYQQALGQGPEFLTYFQNEAQLDKSGLPSDRFFAERPEGSVSTLKIQRTQQEDSAVYLCASSLEPSYGYTFGSGTRLTVV.

This chain joins TRBV12-3 or TRBV12-4 and TRBJ1-6; TRBD1 matches 9 bases. The J segment lost 8 bases and the V segment lost 7 bases, leaving 9 bases of the junction unmatched. The CDR3 is 15 residues long. The CDR3 reads CASKPGTGWDSPLHF. CDR3 nucleotide sequence: TGTGCCAGCAAGCCCGGGACAGGGTGGGATTCACCCCTCCACTTT.

This clonotype came up a few times. V and J are TRBV5-1 and TRBJ1-6; tentative D call: TRBD1 (6 bases). V gave up 0 bases and J gave up 10 bases, with 14 bases separating them. From germline, CDR1 is SGHRS and CDR2 YFSETQ. The CDR3 totals 15 residues. In DNA, the CDR3 is TGCGCCAGCAGCTTGGGGCAGGGTCAGGGGTCACCCCTCCACTTT. It yields the protein CASSLGQGQGSPLHF.

The genes are TRBV27 and TRBJ1-4; D perhaps matches TRBD1 (6 bases). Germline CDR1 MNHEY, CDR2 SMNVEV (reference sequence). The CDR3 is made up of 15 amino acids. V gave up 8 bases and J gave up 13 bases, with 26 bases separating them. The CDR3: CASRLRQGSPMGLFF. CDR3 nucleotides: TGTGCCAGCCGCCTCAGGCAGGGGTCCCCCATGGGACTGTTTTTT.

This clonotype was found a few times. The chain uses TRBV20-1 and TRBJ2-1; TRBD2 agrees at 8 bases. The V gene end was trimmed by 3 bases and the J gene end by 2 bases; junction bases not matched to a gene: 9. Germline V gives CDR1 DFQATT, CDR2 SNEGSKA (reference sequence). The CDR3 consists of 16 residues. This CDR3 reads CSARDLTSGAYNEQFF. In nucleotides, the CDR3 is TGCAGTGCTAGGGACCTTACTAGCGGTGCCTACAATGAGCAGTTCTTC.

V is TRBV5-1 and J is TRBJ2-7, with TRBD2 matching over 10 bases. J gave up 2 bases and V 3 bases, and 14 bases lay outside the gene matches. CDR1 is SGHRS and CDR2 is YFSETQ in the germline V gene. This CDR3 spans 18 amino acids. CDR3 region: CASSYWYHSGGLTYEQYF. The CDR3 bases are TGCGCCAGCAGCTATTGGTACCATAGCGGGGGGCTAACCTACGAGCAGTACTTC.

This clonotype occurred many times. The V call is TRBV5-1, the J call TRBJ2-5, with D uncertain. The CDR3 totals 15 residues. V was trimmed by 0 bases and J by 4 bases, leaving 13 bases between them. Germline-derived CDR1 and CDR2 are SGHRS and YFSETQ. CDR3 sequence reads: CASSLAGGVRETQYF. The CDR3 bases are TGCGCCAGCAGCTTGGCCGGTGGAGTCCGAGAGACCCAGTACTTC. Variable domain in full (rest from reference TRBV5-1 and TRBJ2-5): KAGVTQTPRYLIKTRGQQVTLSCSPISGHRSVSWYQQTPGQGLQFLFEYFSETQRNKGNFPGRFSGRQFSNSRSEMNVSTLELGDSALYLCASSLAGGVRETQYFGPGTRLLVL.

The chain links TRBV7-2 to TRBJ1-5, with a possible D match to TRBD1 (6 bases). The CDR3 consists of 15 residues. Germline CDR1 and CDR2: SGHTA and FQGNSA. With 5 bases removed from V and 2 bases from J, the gap between germline ends came to 13 bases. The CDR3 reads CASSQGTLGNQPQHF. CDR3 coding DNA: TGTGCCAGCAGCCAGGGGACTTTAGGCAATCAGCCCCAGCATTTT.

CDR3 nucleotide sequence: TGTGCCAGCAGCCGCAGATTGGATACTGAAGCTTTCTTT. Translation gives CASSRRLDTEAFF. The rearrangement links TRBV7-9 to TRBJ1-1; D unresolved. CDR3 size: 13 residues. Per the germline V gene, CDR1 is SEHNR and CDR2 is FQNEAQ (reference sequence). With 5 bases removed from V and 5 bases from J, the gap between germline ends came to 12 bases.

The V gene is TRBV5-1, the J gene TRBJ1-2; maybe TRBD1 (5 bases). The CDR3 runs to 13 residues. Trimming took 0 bases from V and 10 from J, leaving 13 bases between them. CDR1 is SGHRS, CDR2 YFSETQ, per germline. The CDR3 nucleotides read TGCGCCAGCAGCTTGGGACAGCCGGCGTTCTACACCTTC. Translated: CASSLGQPAFYTF.